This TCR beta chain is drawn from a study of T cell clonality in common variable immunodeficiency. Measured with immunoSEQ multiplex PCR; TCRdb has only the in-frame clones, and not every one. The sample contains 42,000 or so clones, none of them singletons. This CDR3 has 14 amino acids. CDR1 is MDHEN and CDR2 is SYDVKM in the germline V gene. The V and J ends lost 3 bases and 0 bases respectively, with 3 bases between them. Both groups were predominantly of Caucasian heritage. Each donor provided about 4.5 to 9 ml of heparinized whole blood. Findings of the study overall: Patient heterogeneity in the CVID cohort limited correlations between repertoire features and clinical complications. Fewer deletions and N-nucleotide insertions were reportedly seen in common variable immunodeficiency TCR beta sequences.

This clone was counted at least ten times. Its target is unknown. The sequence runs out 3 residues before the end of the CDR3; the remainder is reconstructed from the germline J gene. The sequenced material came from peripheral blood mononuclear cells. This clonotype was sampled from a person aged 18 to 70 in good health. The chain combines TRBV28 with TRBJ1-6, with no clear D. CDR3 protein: CASSFSSYNSPLHF. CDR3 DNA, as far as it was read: TGTGCCAGCAGTTTCAGCTCCTATAATTCACCC.